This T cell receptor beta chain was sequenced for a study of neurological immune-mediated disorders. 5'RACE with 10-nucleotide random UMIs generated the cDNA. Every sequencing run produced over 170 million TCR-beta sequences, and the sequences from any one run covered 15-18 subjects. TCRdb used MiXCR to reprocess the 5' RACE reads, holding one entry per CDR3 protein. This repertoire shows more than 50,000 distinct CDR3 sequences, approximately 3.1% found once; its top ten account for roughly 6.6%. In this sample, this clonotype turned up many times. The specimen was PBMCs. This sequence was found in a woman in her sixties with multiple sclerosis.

The CDR3 here is CAGQTYSYEQYF. CDR3 nucleotide sequence: TGTGCCGGACAGACATACTCCTACGAGCAGTACTTC. The V call is TRBV25-1, the J call TRBJ2-7; possible D gene TRBD1, 6 bases. Germline V CDR1 and CDR2: MGHDK, SYGVNS. This CDR3 spans 12 amino acids. V dropped 11 bases and J dropped 0 bases, with 11 bases sitting between them.